This TCR beta chain is drawn from a study of response to subunit inactivated influenza vaccine. Overall study findings and caveats: Authors suggested each seasonal influenza vaccination recruits few new T cells.

In the case of this clonotype: Its antigen is unknown.

TCRdb independently ran MiXCR on the RT-PCR reads; one entry per CDR3 protein. In the table there are some 600,000 distinct CDR3 sequences, 14% of which are singletons. The V gene's germline CDR1 is SGHRS and CDR2 YFSETQ. The CDR3 runs to 16 residues. The germline V and J ends were trimmed by 4 bases and 2 bases, with 16 bases remaining between them. Source: PBMCs from blood, taken roughly 2 weeks before vaccination. This chain connects TRBV5-1 to TRBJ2-1, with a possible D match to TRBD2 (7 bases). The receptor comes from a man between 50 and 59 years old who received an inactivated influenza vaccine. The CDR3 loop is CASSGGAGDTYNEQFF. The CDR3 DNA follows: TGCGCCAGCAGCGGGGGGGCCGGGGACACCTACAATGAGCAGTTCTTC. The variable domain in full, with the rest retrieved from reference TRBV5-1 and TRBJ2-1, is KAGVTQTPRYLIKTRGQQVTLSCSPISGHRSVSWYQQTPGQGLQFLFEYFSETQRNKGNFPGRFSGRQFSNSRSEMNVSTLELGDSALYLCASSGGAGDTYNEQFFGPGTRLTVL.